The clone carrying this TCR beta chain has only a few counts. As yet, its antigen is unknown. Separate cDNA molecules each had unique molecular identifiers attached to them. TCRdb re-derived calls from the 5' RACE reads in MiXCR, one entry per CDR3 protein. The sample yields 55,000 to 80,000 distinct CDR3 sequences, roughly an eighth seen once. The sample is drawn from a study of early T cells in non-severe SARS-CoV-2 infection. At the level of the study: Bulk RNA from unsorted whole blood was sequenced; chains were unpaired. Study conclusions and caveats: The study's VDJdb matching favored anti-spike CD8 responses and missed private and CD4 specificities.

The CDR3 has 12 residues. Between the trimmed V and J ends, which lost 3 bases and 7 bases, there was a span of 7 bases. In germline, CDR1 is SEHNR, CDR2 FQNEAQ (reference sequence). The clonotype comes from an adult who was a healthcare worker with PCR-confirmed SARS-CoV-2 infection or an uninfected control (not recorded which). V usage is TRBV7-9 and J usage is TRBJ1-5; D is undetermined. The starting material was whole blood, obtained at baseline. CDR3 bases: TGTGCCAGCAGCTTGGTAGACCAGCCCCAGCATTTT. Residues: CASSLVDQPQHF.